What follows is one T cell receptor (beta chain) and its context. This record belongs to a study of blood T cell repertoires in COVID-19. On the study more broadly: Cohort 3 recovery required two negative PCRs, clearance, or symptom resolution. Sample material is recorded as cDNA or gDNA derived from T cells, B-cell-depleted T cells, or PBMCs.

Clinical histories supplied by participants themselves formed the basis of cohort assignment. V was cut by 6 bases and J by 6 bases, with 5 bases left in between. CDR3 size: 11 residues. Germline loops: CDR1 MRHNA, CDR2 SNTAGT. The protocol was immunoSEQ multiplex PCR, while the TCRdb copy is restricted to in-frame clones and leaves out a portion. Here the sample spans about 270,000 clones, 88% being singletons. The chain employs TRBV6-4 and TRBJ2-2; unclear D gene. The TCR was taken from a woman aged 55-75 years in a cohort exposed to, infected with or recovered from COVID-19 (not recorded which). The specimen was PBMCs or T cells enriched from blood (not recorded which). CDR3: CASSRAGELFF. The CDR3 DNA reads as TGTGCCAGCAGCCGGGCCGGGGAGCTGTTTTTT.